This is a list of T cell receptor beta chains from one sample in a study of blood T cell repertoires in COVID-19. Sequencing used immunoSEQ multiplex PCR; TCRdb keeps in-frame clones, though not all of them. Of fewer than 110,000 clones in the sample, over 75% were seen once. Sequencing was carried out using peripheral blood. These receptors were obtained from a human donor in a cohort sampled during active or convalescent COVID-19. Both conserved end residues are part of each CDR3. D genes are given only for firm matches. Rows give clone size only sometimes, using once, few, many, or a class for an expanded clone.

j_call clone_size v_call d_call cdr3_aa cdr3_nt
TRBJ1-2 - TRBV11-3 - CASSLSAKTYGYTF TGTGCCAGCAGCTTATCCGCGAAAACCTATGGCTACACCTTC
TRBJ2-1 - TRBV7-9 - CASSVRDTYNEQFF TGTGCCAGCAGCGTCCGGGACACATACAATGAGCAGTTCTTC
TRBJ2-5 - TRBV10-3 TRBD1 CAIRPGQGQETQYF TGTGCCATCAGACCGGGACAGGGGCAAGAGACCCAGTACTTC
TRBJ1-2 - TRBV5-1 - CASSPVSTGPSGYTF TGCGCCAGCAGCCCGGTATCGACAGGTCCATCTGGCTACACCTTC
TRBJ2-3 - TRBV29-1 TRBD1 CSTLAQGAADTQYF TGCAGCACCCTTGCACAGGGGGCCGCAGATACGCAGTATTTT
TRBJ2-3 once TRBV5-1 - CASSPGVGGDTQYF TGCGCCAGCAGCCCCGGTGTAGGAGGAGATACGCAGTATTTT
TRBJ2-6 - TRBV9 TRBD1 CASSAGQLGSGANVLTF TGTGCCAGCAGCGCGGGACAGTTAGGCTCTGGGGCCAACGTCCTGACTTTC
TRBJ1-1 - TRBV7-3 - CASSSRGDTEAFF TGTGCCAGCAGCTCCCGCGGAGACACTGAAGCTTTCTTT
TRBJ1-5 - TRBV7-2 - CASSLDSRGQPQHF TGTGCCAGCAGCTTGGACTCCCGGGGGCAGCCCCAGCATTTT
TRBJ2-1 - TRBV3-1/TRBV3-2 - CASSQGAEDNEQFF TGTGCCAGCAGCCAAGGGGCGGAGGACAATGAGCAGTTCTTC
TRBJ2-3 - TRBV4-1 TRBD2 CASSQPRLAGEEDTQYF TGCGCCAGCAGCCAACCCCGACTAGCGGGGGAGGAAGATACGCAGTATTTT
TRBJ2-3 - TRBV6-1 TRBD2 CASSARTSGGTDTQYF TGTGCCAGCAGTGCGCGGACTAGCGGGGGGACAGATACGCAGTATTTT
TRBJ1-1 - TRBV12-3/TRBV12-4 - CASTLQANTEAFF TGTGCCAGCACCCTTCAGGCGAACACTGAAGCTTTCTTT
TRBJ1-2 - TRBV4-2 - CASSQEAGPTSGYTF TGTGCCAGCAGCCAAGAAGCCGGTCCAACGAGTGGCTACACCTTC
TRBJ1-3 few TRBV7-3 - CASRRDAGLSGNTIYF TGTGCCAGCAGACGAGATGCGGGCCTCTCTGGAAACACCATATATTTT
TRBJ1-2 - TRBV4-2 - CASSQDEAVGGYTF TGTGCCAGCAGCCAAGATGAGGCAGTCGGTGGCTACACCTTC
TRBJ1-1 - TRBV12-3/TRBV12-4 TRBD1 CASSLNRGTEAFF TGTGCCAGCAGTTTAAACAGGGGGACTGAAGCTTTCTTT
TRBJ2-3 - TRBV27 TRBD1 CASSLLQGSTDTQYF TGTGCCAGCAGTTTACTACAGGGGTCCACAGATACGCAGTATTTT
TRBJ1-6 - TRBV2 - CAVRRSYNSPLHF TGTGCCGTAAGGAGGTCCTATAATTCACCCCTCCACTTT
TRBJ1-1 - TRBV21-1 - CASTPRGTEAFF TGTGCCAGCACCCCCCGGGGGACTGAAGCTTTCTTT
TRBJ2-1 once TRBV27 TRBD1 CASSFHDRANEQFF TGTGCCAGCAGTTTTCACGACAGGGCCAATGAGCAGTTCTTC
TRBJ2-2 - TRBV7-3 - CASSPTGNTGELFF TGTGCCAGCAGCCCAACGGGGAACACCGGGGAGCTGTTTTTT
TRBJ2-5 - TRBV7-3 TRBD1 CASSLGTGNQETQYF TGTGCCAGCAGCTTAGGGACAGGCAACCAAGAGACCCAGTACTTC
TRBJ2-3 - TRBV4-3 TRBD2 CASSPKKGLGGTDTQYF TGCGCCAGCAGCCCGAAGAAAGGACTAGGCGGCACAGATACGCAGTATTTT
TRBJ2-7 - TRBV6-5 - CATQKPTYEQYF TGTGCCACCCAAAAACCTACCTACGAGCAGTACTTC
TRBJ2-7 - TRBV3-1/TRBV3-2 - CASSQARDEQYF TGTGCCAGCAGCCAAGCCAGGGACGAGCAGTACTTC
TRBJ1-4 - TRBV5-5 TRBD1 CASSLGDRESEKLFF TGTGCCAGCAGCTTGGGGGACAGGGAGAGTGAAAAACTGTTTTTT
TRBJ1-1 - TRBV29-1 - CSAAGISTEAFF TGCAGCGCTGCAGGAATTTCCACTGAAGCTTTCTTT
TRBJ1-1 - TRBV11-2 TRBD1 CASSLRPGTENTEAFF TGTGCCAGCAGCTTACGGCCCGGGACAGAGAACACTGAAGCTTTCTTT
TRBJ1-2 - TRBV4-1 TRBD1 CATSAFGQGANYGYTF TGCGCCACCTCTGCTTTCGGACAGGGGGCGAACTATGGCTACACCTTC
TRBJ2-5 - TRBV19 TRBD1 CASSPGQQETQYF TGTGCCAGTAGCCCGGGACAGCAAGAGACCCAGTACTTC
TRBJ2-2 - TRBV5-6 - CASSAQYSAGVTGELFF TGTGCCAGCAGCGCACAATACTCGGCAGGGGTGACCGGGGAGCTGTTTTTT
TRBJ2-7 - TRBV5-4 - CASSFAHTYEQYF TGTGCCAGCAGCTTTGCACACACCTACGAGCAGTACTTC